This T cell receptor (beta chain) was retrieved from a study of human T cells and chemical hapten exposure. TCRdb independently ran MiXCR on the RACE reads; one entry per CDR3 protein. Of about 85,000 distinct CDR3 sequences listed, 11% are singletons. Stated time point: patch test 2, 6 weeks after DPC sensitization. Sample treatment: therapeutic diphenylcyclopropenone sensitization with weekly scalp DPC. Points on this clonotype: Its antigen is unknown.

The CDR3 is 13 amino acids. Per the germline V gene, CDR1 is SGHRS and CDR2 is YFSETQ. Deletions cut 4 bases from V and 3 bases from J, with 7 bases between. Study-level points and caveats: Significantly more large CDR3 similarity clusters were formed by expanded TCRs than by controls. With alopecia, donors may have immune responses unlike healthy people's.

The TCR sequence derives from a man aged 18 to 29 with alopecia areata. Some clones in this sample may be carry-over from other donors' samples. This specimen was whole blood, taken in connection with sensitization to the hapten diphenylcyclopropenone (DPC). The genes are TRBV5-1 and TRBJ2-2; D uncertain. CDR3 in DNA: TGCGCCAGCAGCCCCCGGGACACCGGGGAGCTGTTTTTT. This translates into CASSPRDTGELFF.